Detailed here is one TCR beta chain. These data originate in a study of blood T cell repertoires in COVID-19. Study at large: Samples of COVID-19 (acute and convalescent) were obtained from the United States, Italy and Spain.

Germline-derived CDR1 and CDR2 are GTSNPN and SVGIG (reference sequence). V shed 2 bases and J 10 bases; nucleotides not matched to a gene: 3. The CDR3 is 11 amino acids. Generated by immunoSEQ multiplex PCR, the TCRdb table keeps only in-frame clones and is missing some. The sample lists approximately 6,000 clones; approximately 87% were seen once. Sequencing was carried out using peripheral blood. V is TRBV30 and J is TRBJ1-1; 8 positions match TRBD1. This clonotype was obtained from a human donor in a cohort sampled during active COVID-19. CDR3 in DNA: TGTGCCTGGAGTCCAGGGGGCACAGCTTTCTTT. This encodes CAWSPGGTAFF.